These T cell receptor beta chains were read from a single sample in a study of PD-1 blockade in classical Hodgkin lymphoma. TCRdb keeps only in-frame clones here, not all; method: immunoSEQ multiplex PCR. The table lists over 10,000 clones, around nine tenths of them singletons. The sample here was peripheral blood mononuclear cells (PBMCs), taken at baseline. All receptors come from a human donor with classical Hodgkin lymphoma. Each CDR3 is given without its conserved first and last residue. Clone size, where shown, is once, few, many, or a class for clones that have expanded.

j_call,v_call,clone_size,cdr3_aa
TRBJ2-2,TRBV6-4,.,ASSEIGGATTGELF
TRBJ1-2,TRBV16,.,ASRDRDYGYT
TRBJ2-7,TRBV5-6,once,ASSTTVGGYEQY
TRBJ2-7,TRBV30,.,AWSVGQGSYEQY
TRBJ2-7,TRBV6-5,.,ASSYSNSATQY
.,TRBV14,.,ASSRQGGYSYEQY
TRBJ2-7,TRBV5-4,.,ASSGGVRGFYEQY
TRBJ1-2,TRBV10-1,.,ASSGTGSDGYT
TRBJ2-5,TRBV30,.,AWSQGTSGGGTQY
TRBJ2-1,TRBV19,.,ASSIVAPLGGEQF
TRBJ1-2,TRBV5-4,.,ASSAGPGGYT
TRBJ2-1,TRBV13,.,ASSVLTHILAGGAKEQF
TRBJ2-3,TRBV19,.,ASSIDQVGSTDTQY
TRBJ2-3,TRBV28,once,ASSFWGHDLRPDTQY
TRBJ2-7,TRBV5-4,.,ASSLSDEQY
TRBJ2-3,TRBV28,.,ASSPRTGSPTDTQY
TRBJ1-3,TRBV5-1,.,ASSLGGTGASSGNTIY
TRBJ1-1,TRBV6-4,.,ASSDGSEAF
TRBJ2-3,TRBV6-4,.,ASSSLAGGDTQY
TRBJ1-3,TRBV28,.,ASSFNEAYSGNTIY
TRBJ2-3,TRBV5-1,once,ASSFGSTDTQY
TRBJ1-4,TRBV29-1,.,SVGAATNEKLF
TRBJ2-5,TRBV5-1,once,ASSLVGGTGDRGETQY
TRBJ2-1,TRBV5-6,.,ASSFGFEQF